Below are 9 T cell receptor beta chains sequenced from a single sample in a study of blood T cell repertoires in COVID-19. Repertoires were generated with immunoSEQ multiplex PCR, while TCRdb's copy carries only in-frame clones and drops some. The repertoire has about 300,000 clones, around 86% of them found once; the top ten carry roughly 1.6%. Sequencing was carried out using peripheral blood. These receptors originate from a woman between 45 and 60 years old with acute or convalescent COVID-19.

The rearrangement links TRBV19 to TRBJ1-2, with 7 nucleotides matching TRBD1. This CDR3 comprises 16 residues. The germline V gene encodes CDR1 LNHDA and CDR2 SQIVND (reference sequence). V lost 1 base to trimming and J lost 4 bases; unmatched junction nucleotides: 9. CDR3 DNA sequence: TGTGCCAGTAGTATAGTTTCGGCAGGGGGATCCTATGGCTACACCTTC. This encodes CASSIVSAGGSYGYTF.

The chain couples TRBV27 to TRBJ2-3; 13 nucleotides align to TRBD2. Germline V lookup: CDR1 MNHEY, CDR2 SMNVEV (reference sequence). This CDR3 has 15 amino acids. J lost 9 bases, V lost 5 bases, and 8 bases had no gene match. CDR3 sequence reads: CASSTLAGGPPTQYF. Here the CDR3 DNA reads TGTGCCAGCAGTACACTAGCGGGAGGGCCCCCCACGCAGTATTTT.

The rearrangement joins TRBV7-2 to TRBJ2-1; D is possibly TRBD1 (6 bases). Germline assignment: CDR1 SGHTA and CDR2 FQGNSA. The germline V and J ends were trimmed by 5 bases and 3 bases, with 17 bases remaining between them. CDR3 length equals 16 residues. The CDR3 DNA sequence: TGTGCCAGCAGCATACAACAGGGTTTGGGCTACAATGAGCAGTTCTTC. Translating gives CASSIQQGLGYNEQFF.

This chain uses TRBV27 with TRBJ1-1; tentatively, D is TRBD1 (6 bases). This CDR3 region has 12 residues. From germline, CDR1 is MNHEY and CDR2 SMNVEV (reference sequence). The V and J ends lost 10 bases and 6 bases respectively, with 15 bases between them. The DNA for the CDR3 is TGTGCCACCCAGACAGGTGGGGCTGAAGCTTTCTTT. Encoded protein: CATQTGGAEAFF.

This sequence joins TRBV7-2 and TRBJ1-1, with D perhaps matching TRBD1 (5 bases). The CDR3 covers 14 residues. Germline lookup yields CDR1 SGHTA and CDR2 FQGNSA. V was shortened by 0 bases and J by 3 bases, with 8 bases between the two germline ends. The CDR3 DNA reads TGTGCCAGCAGCTTAGCAGGGGTTGACACTGAAGCTTTCTTT. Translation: CASSLAGVDTEAFF.

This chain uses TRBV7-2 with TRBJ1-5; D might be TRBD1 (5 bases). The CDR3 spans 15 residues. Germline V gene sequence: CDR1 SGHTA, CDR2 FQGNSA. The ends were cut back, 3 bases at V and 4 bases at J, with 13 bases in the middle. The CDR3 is CASSFDQGYNQPQHF. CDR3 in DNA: TGTGCCAGCAGCTTCGACCAGGGATATAATCAGCCCCAGCATTTT.

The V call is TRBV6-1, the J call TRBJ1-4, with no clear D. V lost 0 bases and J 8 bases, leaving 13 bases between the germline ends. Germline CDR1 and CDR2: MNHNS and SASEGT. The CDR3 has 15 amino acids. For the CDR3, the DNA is TGTGCCAGCAGTGAAGCTATGTCGGGTGACGAAAAACTGTTTTTT. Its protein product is CASSEAMSGDEKLFF.

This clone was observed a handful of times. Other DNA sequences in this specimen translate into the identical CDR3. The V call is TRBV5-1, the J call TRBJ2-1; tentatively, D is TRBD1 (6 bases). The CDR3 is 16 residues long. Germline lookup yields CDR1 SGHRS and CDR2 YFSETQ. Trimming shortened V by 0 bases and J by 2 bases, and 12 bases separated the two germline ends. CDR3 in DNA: TGCGCCAGCAGCTTGGGGCAGGGGAGCACCTACAATGAGCAGTTCTTC. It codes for CASSLGQGSTYNEQFF.

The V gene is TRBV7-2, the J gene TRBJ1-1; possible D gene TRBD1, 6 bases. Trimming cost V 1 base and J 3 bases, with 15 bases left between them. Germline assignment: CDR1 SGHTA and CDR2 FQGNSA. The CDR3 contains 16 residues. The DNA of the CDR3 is TGTGCCAGCAGCTTAGGGGGGGGCCGTCTGTACACTGAAGCTTTCTTT. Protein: CASSLGGGRLYTEAFF.